This T cell receptor beta chain was sequenced during a study of T cell changes during pregnancy in multiple sclerosis. Measured with immunoSEQ multiplex PCR; TCRdb has only the in-frame clones, and not every one. Here the sample spans about 67,000 clones, 90% to 95% being singletons. Germline trimming cut 4 bases from V and 4 bases from J; bases unmatched to any gene: 9. Germline V gene sequence: CDR1 MDHEN, CDR2 SYDVKM. This CDR3 comprises 15 residues. This clone was detected a few times. Sequencing was performed on peripheral blood, taken in the first trimester of pregnancy. The J gene is TRBJ2-7, the V gene TRBV28; TRBD2 agrees at 8 bases. The receptor comes from a female donor in good health, enrolled as a control in a pregnancy study. CDR3 region: CASSSPRGGSYEQYF. The CDR3 coding sequence is TGTGCCAGCAGTTCCCCTCGGGGGGGCTCGTACGAGCAGTACTTC.